This T cell receptor (beta chain) stems from a study of glioma-infiltrating T cells. Findings and limits, study-wide: Gliomas, especially low-grade, showed above-expected tissue-blood divergence; non-neoplastic patients showed below.

This clonotype has only a few counts. Its antigen remains unidentified. TCR alpha and beta CDR3 regions were amplified from RNA using iRepertoire nested multiplex PCR. TCRdb re-derived calls from the multiplex PCR reads in MiXCR, one entry per CDR3 protein. The data contain about 180,000 distinct CDR3 sequences, roughly two fifths of them singletons. The CDR3 spans 14 residues. Germline lookup yields CDR1 LNHDA and CDR2 SQIVND (reference sequence). Trimming took 9 bases from V and 1 from J, leaving 14 bases between them. The chain recombines TRBV19 with TRBJ2-3; tentatively, D is TRBD2 (6 bases). Sequencing used glioma tissue, nonneoplastic brain tissue, or PBMCs (not recorded which). This TCR was sampled from a human donor with low-grade glioma or glioblastoma, undergoing nonglioma brain surgery, or in good health (not recorded which). The DNA for the CDR3 is TGTGCCAGCGGACCCGGGGGTGGCACAGATACGCAGTATTTT. This codes for CASGPGGGTDTQYF. The variable domain in full, with the rest retrieved from reference TRBV19 and TRBJ2-3, is DGGITQSPKYLFRKEGQNVTLSCEQNLNHDAMYWYRQDPGQGLRLIYYSQIVNDFQKGDIAEGYSVSREKKESFPLTVTSAQKNPTAFYLCASGPGGGTDTQYFGPGTRLTVL.